Presented here are 27 T cell receptor beta chains from one specimen sequenced in a study of cytomegalovirus exposure and HLA in healthy donors. Amplification used 60 Vbeta primers and 13 Jbeta primers. The table came from immunoSEQ multiplex PCR; TCRdb's copy has only in-frame clones and leaves some out. The table shows around 100,000 clones, with approximately 82% occurring only once. Sequencing was carried out using PBMCs. These receptors originate from a female donor in good health and CMV-seropositive.

Worth noting for this clone: Other DNA sequences in this specimen translate into the identical CDR3. The chain is built from TRBV28 and TRBJ1-4; D perhaps matches TRBD1 (5 bases). The V end was cut by 9 bases, the J end by 7 bases, with 15 bases between. Germline-derived CDR1 and CDR2 are MDHEN and SYDVKM. This CDR3 region has 13 residues. This CDR3 is CASSKGTFEKLFF. The CDR3 DNA is TGTGCCAGTAGCAAGGGGACTTTTGAAAAACTGTTTTTT.

CDR3 protein: CASSTDRLNTGELFF. The CDR3 DNA follows: TGTGCCAGTAGTACGGACAGGTTGAACACCGGGGAGCTGTTTTTT. J is TRBJ2-2 and V is TRBV19; 7 nucleotides match TRBD1. The CDR3 has 15 residues. Germline V gives CDR1 LNHDA, CDR2 SQIVND (reference sequence). Trimming cost V 4 bases and J 1 base; bases outside gene matches: 3.

The chain couples TRBV19 to TRBJ1-6, with 10 positions matching TRBD1. Losses at the gene ends were 4 bases for V and 10 bases for J; bases not matched to a gene: 13. Per germline, CDR1 LNHDA and CDR2 SQIVND (reference sequence). The CDR3 covers 17 residues. DNA for the CDR3: TGTGCCAGTAGTACACGACAGGGGGCCAATTCACCCTCACCCCTCCACTTT. Translating it yields CASSTRQGANSPSPLHF.

The chain couples TRBV5-8 to TRBJ2-7; 11 bases line up with TRBD1. Germline trimming cut 4 bases from V and 3 bases from J; bases unmatched to any gene: 3. The CDR3 is made up of 14 amino acids. Germline CDR1 and CDR2: SGHTS and YDEGEE. In DNA form, the CDR3 reads TGTGCCAGCAGCATTGGGACAGGGGGCTACGAGCAGTACTTC. Translation: CASSIGTGGYEQYF.

The V call is TRBV12-5, the J call TRBJ1-2; D is perhaps TRBD1 (5 bases). Per germline, CDR1 LGHNT and CDR2 FRNRAP. This CDR3 is 18 amino acids long. Trimming took 0 bases from V and 4 from J, leaving 21 bases between them. The CDR3 sequence is CASGLVSLNPGLSYGYTF. The CDR3 DNA reads as TGTGCTAGTGGTTTGGTCTCCCTAAACCCGGGACTGAGCTATGGCTACACCTTC.

The rearrangement links TRBV27 to TRBJ1-1; no clear D gene. Germline V CDR1 and CDR2: MNHEY, SMNVEV (reference sequence). Trimming removed 1 base at V and 0 bases at J, with 3 bases between. The CDR3 length is 13 residues. The chain's CDR3 is CASSLFMNTEAFF. DNA for the CDR3: TGTGCCAGCAGTTTATTTATGAACACTGAAGCTTTCTTT.

The chain combines TRBV6-5 with TRBJ1-2, with 8 positions matching TRBD1. This CDR3 is 13 amino acids long. From germline, CDR1 is MNHEY and CDR2 SVGAGI. The trim removed 4 bases at V and 5 bases at J, leaving 3 bases unmatched. DNA of the CDR3: TGTGCCAGCAGTTTGACAGGGGAGTATGGCTACACCTTC. Its translation: CASSLTGEYGYTF.

V is TRBV5-1 and J is TRBJ1-1; 8 bases line up with TRBD1. Per germline, CDR1 SGHRS and CDR2 YFSETQ. This CDR3 contains 19 residues. J was trimmed by 4 bases and V by 0 bases; bases with no gene match: 17. Here the CDR3 reads CASSLAPLGQGAGSTEAFF. The CDR3 bases are TGCGCCAGCAGCTTGGCCCCCCTGGGGCAGGGGGCGGGTAGCACTGAAGCTTTCTTT.

The rearrangement uses TRBV4-1 and TRBJ1-6; D is ambiguous. V was cut by 6 bases and J by 8 bases, with 8 bases left in between. The CDR3 loop spans 12 amino acids. The germline CDR1 and CDR2 sequences are MGHRA and YSYEKL. The CDR3 DNA sequence: TGCGCCAGCAGGCGACAAGATTCACCCCTCCACTTT. Translated: CASRRQDSPLHF.

V usage is TRBV7-9 and J usage is TRBJ1-2; TRBD1 is a possible D gene (6 bases). CDR3 size: 14 residues. V lost 1 base to trimming and J lost 2 bases, with 8 bases between them. Germline V gene lookup returns CDR1 SEHNR and CDR2 FQNEAQ (reference sequence). The CDR3 reads CASSLGGQNYGYTF. CDR3 DNA sequence: TGTGCCAGCAGCTTAGGCGGACAGAACTATGGCTACACCTTC.

This chain connects TRBV4-1 to TRBJ2-2; 8 bases align to TRBD1. The CDR3 is made up of 17 amino acids. The junction had 9 bases not matched to a gene; V was cut back by 2 bases and J by 4 bases. The germline CDR1 and CDR2 sequences are MGHRA and YSYEKL. CDR3 coding DNA: TGCGCCAGCAGCCAACTCAGGGGGCTGGCGGGCACCGGGGAGCTGTTTTTT. Residues: CASSQLRGLAGTGELFF.

This clone was counted once. The chain joins TRBV27 to TRBJ2-2; the match to TRBD2 covers 14 bases. The CDR3 is 19 amino acids. The germline V gene has CDR1 MNHEY and CDR2 SMNVEV (reference sequence). Trimming at V came to 4 bases and at J to 7 bases, leaving 14 bases not matched to a gene. The CDR3: CASSSMGLAGEMRNGELFF. The CDR3 nucleotides are TGTGCCAGCAGTTCCATGGGACTAGCGGGAGAAATGCGGAACGGGGAGCTGTTTTTT.

This clone occurred a few times. The chain recombines TRBV19 with TRBJ2-5, with 11 bases fitting TRBD2. CDR1 is LNHDA and CDR2 is SQIVND in the germline V gene (reference sequence). CDR3 length: 17 residues. Trimming took 3 bases from V and 11 from J; bases not matched to a gene: 17. The CDR3 here is CASSIPKTSGDRGEQYF. The CDR3 nucleotides read TGTGCCAGTAGTATTCCTAAGACTAGCGGGGACCGGGGAGAGCAGTACTTC.

The chain employs TRBV7-8 and TRBJ2-3; D ambiguous. CDR1 SGHVS and CDR2 FQNEAQ come from the germline V gene. The CDR3 extends over 12 amino acids. With 1 base removed from V and 5 bases from J, the gap between germline ends came to 4 bases. CDR3 residues: CASSLVEDTQYF. Written as DNA, the CDR3 is TGTGCCAGCAGCTTAGTAGAAGATACGCAGTATTTT.

This clone has a handful of counts. The chain combines TRBV5-6 with TRBJ2-7; the D is unclear. Germline assignment: CDR1 SGHDT and CDR2 YYEEEE. The CDR3 has 14 residues. Deletions cut 0 bases from V and 6 bases from J, with 13 bases between. Here the CDR3 reads CASSLERLVGEQYF. The CDR3 region has the DNA TGTGCCAGCAGCTTGGAGAGGCTAGTTGGCGAGCAGTACTTC.

The chain employs TRBV7-8 and TRBJ2-7, with D perhaps TRBD1 (8 bases). Germline V CDR1 and CDR2: SGHVS, FQNEAQ. The CDR3 is made up of 15 amino acids. V was clipped by 5 bases and J by 3 bases, with 17 bases between them. The CDR3 bases are TGTGCCAGCAGCGAGGGGGGGACAGGATACTACGAGCAGTACTTC. Translating gives CASSEGGTGYYEQYF.

J is TRBJ1-6 and V is TRBV7-6; D unclear. The CDR3 spans 14 residues. From germline, CDR1 is SGHVS and CDR2 FNYEAQ. Trimming cost V 4 bases and J 6 bases, with 10 bases left between them. CDR3 loop: CASSSRGGNSPLHF. The CDR3 coding sequence is TGTGCCAGCAGCTCCCGGGGAGGTAATTCACCCCTCCACTTT. Variable domain in full (rest from reference TRBV7-6 and TRBJ1-6): GAGVSQSPRYKVTKRGQDVALRCDPISGHVSLYWYRQALGQGPEFLTYFNYEAQQDKSGLPNDRFSAERPEGSISTLTIQRTEQRDSAMYRCASSSRGGNSPLHFGNGTRLTVT.

This chain uses TRBV28 with TRBJ2-1; no clear D gene. Germline CDR1 reads MDHEN; CDR2 reads SYDVKM. This CDR3 region has 14 residues. Trimming shortened V by 2 bases and J by 4 bases, and 9 bases separated the two germline ends. The DNA for the CDR3 is TGTGCCAGCAGTTTAGCTCACCTATACAATGAGCAGTTCTTC. Translated, it gives CASSLAHLYNEQFF.

V usage is TRBV6-6 and J usage is TRBJ2-2; possibly TRBD1 for D (6 bases). Germline assignment: CDR1 MNHNY and CDR2 SVGAGI (reference sequence). V lost 5 bases to trimming and J lost 0 bases, with 13 bases between them. The CDR3 spans 16 residues. The CDR3 protein is CASSSTGIANTGELFF. The CDR3 DNA reads as TGTGCCAGCAGTAGCACAGGGATTGCGAACACCGGGGAGCTGTTTTTT.

This chain connects TRBV7-9 to TRBJ1-1; 7 bases fit TRBD1. J gave up 11 bases and V 1 base, and 10 bases lay outside the gene matches. Germline CDR1 SEHNR, CDR2 FQNEAQ (reference sequence). The CDR3 covers 14 residues. Here the CDR3 DNA reads TGTGCCAGCAGCTTAGATTTAATAGGGGGCCGGGCTTTCTTT. It is translated as CASSLDLIGGRAFF.

The chain carries TRBV5-1 and TRBJ2-1; 9 nucleotides align to TRBD2. Germline V gene lookup returns CDR1 SGHRS and CDR2 YFSETQ. The CDR3 contains 16 residues. V shed 1 base and J 8 bases; nucleotides not matched to a gene: 10. The CDR3 region is CASSLTGGRVHHEQFF. The CDR3 coding sequence is TGCGCCAGCAGCTTGACGGGCGGGAGGGTCCACCATGAGCAGTTCTTC.

The rearrangement joins TRBV7-9 to TRBJ1-1; TRBD1 is a possible D gene (6 bases). This CDR3 has 14 residues. V was cut by 3 bases and J by 5 bases, with 13 bases left in between. Germline V gene lookup returns CDR1 SEHNR and CDR2 FQNEAQ (reference sequence). CDR3 bases: TGTGCCAGCAGCTTGGGGGGGGACATTACTGAAGCTTTCTTT. It codes for CASSLGGDITEAFF.

The rearrangement joins TRBV7-8 to TRBJ2-3; 8 bases align to TRBD2. The trim removed 2 bases at V and 0 bases at J, leaving 7 bases unmatched. Per germline, CDR1 SGHVS and CDR2 FQNEAQ. This CDR3 has 17 residues. The CDR3 region is CASSLYLAGGSTDTQYF. The CDR3 DNA reads as TGTGCCAGCAGCTTATACTTGGCGGGAGGTAGCACAGATACGCAGTATTTT.

The chain recombines TRBV6-5 with TRBJ1-5, with D perhaps TRBD1 (6 bases). Trimming took 8 bases from V and 3 from J, leaving 14 bases between them. The V gene's germline CDR1 is MNHEY and CDR2 SVGAGI. This CDR3 region has 14 residues. This CDR3 is CASGWGQNNQPQHF. CDR3 DNA sequence: TGTGCCAGCGGTTGGGGGCAAAACAATCAGCCCCAGCATTTT.

This sequence joins TRBV9 and TRBJ1-4, with D perhaps TRBD1 (6 bases). The CDR3 totals 14 residues. Trimming stripped 4 bases from V and 5 bases from J, with 12 bases between. Germline V CDR1 and CDR2: SGDLS, YYNGEE. For the CDR3, the DNA is TGTGCCAGCAGCTCGGGGGGCGCGAATGAAAAACTGTTTTTT. It translates to CASSSGGANEKLFF.

In its sample, this clone was seen a few times. This sequence joins TRBV5-3 and TRBJ1-2; D is perhaps TRBD1 (5 bases). TRBV5-3 is an ORF for which the function is uncertain. This CDR3 comprises 12 residues. Trimming removed 10 bases at V and 3 bases at J, with 13 bases between. CDR3 protein: CAYIGVDYGYTF. DNA for the CDR3: TGTGCCTACATAGGGGTCGACTATGGCTACACCTTC.

This clone was seen once. This rearrangement joins TRBV9 to TRBJ1-2, with a possible D match to TRBD1 (5 bases). The CDR3 consists of 14 residues. The germline V and J ends were trimmed by 0 bases and 3 bases, with 9 bases remaining between them. Germline CDR1 reads SGDLS; CDR2 reads YYNGEE. In DNA, the CDR3 is TGTGCCAGCAGCGTAGACCAGGGTGACTATGGCTACACCTTC. This translates into CASSVDQGDYGYTF.